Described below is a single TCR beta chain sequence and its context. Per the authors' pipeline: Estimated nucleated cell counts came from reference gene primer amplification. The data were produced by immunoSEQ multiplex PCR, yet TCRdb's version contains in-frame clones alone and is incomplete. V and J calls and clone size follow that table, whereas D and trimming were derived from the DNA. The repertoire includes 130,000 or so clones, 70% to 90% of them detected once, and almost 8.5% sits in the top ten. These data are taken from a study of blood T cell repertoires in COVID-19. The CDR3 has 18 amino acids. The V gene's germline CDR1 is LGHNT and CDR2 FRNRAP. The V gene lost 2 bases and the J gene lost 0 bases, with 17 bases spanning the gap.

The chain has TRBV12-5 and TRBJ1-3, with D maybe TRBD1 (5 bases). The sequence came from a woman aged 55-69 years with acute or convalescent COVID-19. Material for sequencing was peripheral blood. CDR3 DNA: TGTGCTAGTGGTTTGTATGCAGGGTCCCTTTCCTCTGGAAACACCATATATTTT. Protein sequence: CASGLYAGSLSSGNTIYF.